The 13 T cell receptor beta chains in this list originate from one sample, sequenced in a study of siplizumab effects on memory and regulatory T cells. This table comes from immunoSEQ multiplex PCR, and its TCRdb copy is limited to in-frame clones, with some not included. Here the sample spans 100,000 or so clones, around 92% being singletons. Sequenced input: CD4+ T cells sorted from blood. The receptors were gathered from a human donor in good health.

This clone has more than one count but fewer than ten. The genes are TRBV4-2 and TRBJ2-2; 10 positions agree with TRBD2. This CDR3 has 17 amino acids. With 2 bases clipped from V and 6 bases from J, the junction kept 9 bases outside the gene matches. Per germline, CDR1 LGHNA and CDR2 YNFKEQ. The CDR3: CASSQLLAGGLAGELFF. In nucleotides, the CDR3 is TGTGCCAGCAGCCAATTGTTAGCGGGGGGTCTGGCCGGGGAGCTGTTTTTT.

CDR3 nucleotide sequence: TGTGCCAGCAGCTTAGAACTAGCGGGGGACACCGGGGAGCTGTTTTTT. This codes for CASSLELAGDTGELFF. The chain links TRBV7-6 to TRBJ2-2; 11 nucleotides align to TRBD2. Germline trimming cut 1 base from V and 3 bases from J; bases unmatched to any gene: 1. The CDR3 totals 16 residues. Germline CDR1 SGHVS, CDR2 FNYEAQ.

V and J are TRBV6-5 and TRBJ2-7; TRBD2 aligns across 7 bases. The junction had 7 bases not matched to a gene; V was cut back by 6 bases and J by 2 bases. This CDR3 region has 14 residues. Germline CDR1 and CDR2: MNHEY and SVGAGI. CDR3 sequence: CASRSSGDPYEQYF. The CDR3 nucleotides read TGTGCCAGCAGATCTAGCGGAGACCCCTACGAGCAGTACTTC.

This clone was detected once. The V and J genes are TRBV4-1 and TRBJ2-3, with 11 bases identical to TRBD2. Germline V gene sequence: CDR1 MGHRA, CDR2 YSYEKL. CDR3 length: 17 amino acids. With 4 bases clipped from V and 4 bases from J, the junction kept 10 bases outside the gene matches. The CDR3 DNA is TGCGCCAGCAGCCGAGGCCTACTAGCGGGGGACCCAGATACGCAGTATTTT. This translates into CASSRGLLAGDPDTQYF.

This chain links TRBV6-5 with TRBJ2-7; 7 positions agree with TRBD1. This CDR3 is built from 15 residues. V was pared by 5 bases and J by 2 bases, with 9 bases of the junction left unmatched. CDR1 MNHEY and CDR2 SVGAGI come from the germline V gene. The CDR3 sequence: CASSPYPGTAYEQYF. Here the CDR3 DNA reads TGTGCCAGCAGTCCTTACCCTGGGACAGCCTACGAGCAGTACTTC.

The V gene is TRBV25-1, the J gene TRBJ2-2, with 12 bases matching TRBD1. The V gene's germline CDR1 is MGHDK and CDR2 SYGVNS. Trimming at V came to 6 bases and at J to 7 bases, leaving 9 bases not matched to a gene. The CDR3 length is 16 residues. The CDR3 nucleotides read TGTGCCAGCAGGAATCCGGGACAGGGGGCGAGCGGGGAGCTGTTTTTT. Its protein product is CASRNPGQGASGELFF.

The chain links TRBV12-5 to TRBJ2-1; 8 bases map to TRBD1. Trimming at V came to 6 bases and at J to 7 bases, leaving 11 bases not matched to a gene. This CDR3 has 15 amino acids. Germline V gene sequence: CDR1 LGHNT, CDR2 FRNRAP. The CDR3: CASGTLRQGSNEQFF. The CDR3 bases are TGTGCTAGTGGAACCCTCCGACAGGGGAGTAATGAGCAGTTCTTC.

The chain is built from TRBV7-6 and TRBJ1-4; tentative D call: TRBD1 (5 bases). The germline V and J ends were trimmed by 5 bases and 6 bases, with 13 bases remaining between them. The CDR3 has 14 residues. Germline-derived CDR1 and CDR2 are SGHVS and FNYEAQ. As DNA, the CDR3 is TGTGCCAGCAGCCTGGCCAGGGCGGATGAAAAACTGTTTTTT. It encodes CASSLARADEKLFF.

This clone was detected only once. This chain uses TRBV11-2 with TRBJ2-5; the match to TRBD2 covers 10 bases. Trimming removed 5 bases from V and 5 bases from J; junction bases left unmatched: 11. The CDR3 is 16 amino acids. Germline lookup yields CDR1 SGHAT and CDR2 FQNNGV. CDR3 region: CASSVTQTSGFETQYF. CDR3 sequence (DNA): TGTGCCAGCAGCGTTACCCAGACTAGCGGGTTCGAGACCCAGTACTTC.

V and J are TRBV18 and TRBJ1-2; the D gene is possibly TRBD1 (6 bases). This CDR3 comprises 15 residues. Germline V gives CDR1 KGHSH, CDR2 LQKENI. The V end lost 2 bases, the J end lost 4 bases, and 14 bases lay between the germline ends. The CDR3 loop reads CASSPNEGGGYGYTF. The DNA of the CDR3 is TGTGCCAGCTCACCAAACGAGGGAGGGGGCTATGGCTACACCTTC.

The chain recombines TRBV30 with TRBJ1-4; tentatively, D is TRBD1 (6 bases). V lost 2 bases and J 8 bases, leaving 18 bases between the germline ends. CDR1 GTSNPN and CDR2 SVGIG come from the germline V gene (reference sequence). The CDR3 loop spans 15 amino acids. This CDR3 is CAWSRMAGAHEKLFF. The CDR3 nucleotides are TGTGCCTGGAGTAGAATGGCAGGGGCACACGAAAAACTGTTTTTT.

The V call is TRBV28, the J call TRBJ1-1; unclear D gene. The CDR3 is 15 amino acids. V lost 9 bases and J lost 3, with 20 bases in between. The germline gives CDR1 MDHEN, CDR2 SYDVKM. The CDR3 is CASGELRGIYTEAFF. For the CDR3, the DNA is TGTGCCAGTGGGGAATTGCGGGGAATATACACTGAAGCTTTCTTT.

V usage is TRBV7-9 and J usage is TRBJ1-1, with 7 bases identical to TRBD1. Trimming at V came to 5 bases and at J to 1 base, leaving 7 bases not matched to a gene. CDR1 SEHNR and CDR2 FQNEAQ come from the germline V gene (reference sequence). The CDR3 consists of 15 residues. CDR3 coding DNA: TGTGCCAGCAGCCCAAGACAGGGAGCGAACACTGAAGCTTTCTTT. Its protein product is CASSPRQGANTEAFF. Filled out from reference TRBV7-9 and TRBJ1-1, the complete variable domain reads DTGVSQNPRHKITKRGQNVTFRCDPISEHNRLYWYRQTLGQGPEFLTYFQNEAQLEKSRLLSDRFSAERPKGSFSTLEIQRTEQGDSAMYLCASSPRQGANTEAFFGQGTRLTVV.